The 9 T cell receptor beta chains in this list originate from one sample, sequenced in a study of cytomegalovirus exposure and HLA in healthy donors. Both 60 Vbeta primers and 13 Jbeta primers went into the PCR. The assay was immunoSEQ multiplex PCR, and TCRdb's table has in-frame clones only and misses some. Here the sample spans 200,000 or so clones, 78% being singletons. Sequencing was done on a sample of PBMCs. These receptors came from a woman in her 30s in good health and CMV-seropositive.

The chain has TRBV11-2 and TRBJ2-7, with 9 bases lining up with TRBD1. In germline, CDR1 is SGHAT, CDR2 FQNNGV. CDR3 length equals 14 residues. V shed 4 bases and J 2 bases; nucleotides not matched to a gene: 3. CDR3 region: CASSWDRETYEQYF. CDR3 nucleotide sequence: TGTGCCAGCAGCTGGGACAGGGAAACCTACGAGCAGTACTTC.

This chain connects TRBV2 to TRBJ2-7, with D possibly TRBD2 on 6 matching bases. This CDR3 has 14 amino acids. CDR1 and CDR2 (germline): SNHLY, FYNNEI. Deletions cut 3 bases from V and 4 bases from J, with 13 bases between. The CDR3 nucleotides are TGTGCCAGCAGTGAGATCGGAGGGAGGTACGAGCAGTACTTC. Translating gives CASSEIGGRYEQYF.

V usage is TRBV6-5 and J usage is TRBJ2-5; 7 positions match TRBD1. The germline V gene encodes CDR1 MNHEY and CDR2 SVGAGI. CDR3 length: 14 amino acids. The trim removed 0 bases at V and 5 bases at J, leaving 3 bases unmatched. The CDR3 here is CASSYSGGRETQYF. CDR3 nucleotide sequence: TGTGCCAGCAGTTACTCAGGGGGCCGTGAGACCCAGTACTTC.

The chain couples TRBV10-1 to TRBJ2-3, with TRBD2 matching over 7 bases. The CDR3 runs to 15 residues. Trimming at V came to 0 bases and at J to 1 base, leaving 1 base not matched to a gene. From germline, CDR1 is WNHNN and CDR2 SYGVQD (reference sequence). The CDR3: CASSESAGGTDTQYF. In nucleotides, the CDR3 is TGCGCCAGCAGTGAGTCCGCGGGAGGCACAGATACGCAGTATTTT.

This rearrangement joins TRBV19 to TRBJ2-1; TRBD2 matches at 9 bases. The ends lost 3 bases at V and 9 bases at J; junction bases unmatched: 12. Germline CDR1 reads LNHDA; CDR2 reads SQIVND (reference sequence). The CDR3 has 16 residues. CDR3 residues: CASSITGAGGLSEQFF. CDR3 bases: TGTGCCAGTAGTATTACGGGAGCGGGGGGATTAAGTGAGCAGTTCTTC.

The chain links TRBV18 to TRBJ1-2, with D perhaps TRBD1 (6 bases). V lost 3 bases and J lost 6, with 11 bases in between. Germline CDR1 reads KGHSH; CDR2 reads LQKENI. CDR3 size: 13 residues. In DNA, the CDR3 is TGTGCCAGCTCACCTTCAGGGGAGCATGGCTACACCTTC. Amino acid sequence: CASSPSGEHGYTF.

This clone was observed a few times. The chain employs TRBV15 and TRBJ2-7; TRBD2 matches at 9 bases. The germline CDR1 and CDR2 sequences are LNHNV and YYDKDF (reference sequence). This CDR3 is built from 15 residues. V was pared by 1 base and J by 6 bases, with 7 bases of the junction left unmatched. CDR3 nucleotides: TGTGCCACCAGCAGAGGGGTAGCGGGAGCGGTCGAGCAGTACTTC. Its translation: CATSRGVAGAVEQYF.

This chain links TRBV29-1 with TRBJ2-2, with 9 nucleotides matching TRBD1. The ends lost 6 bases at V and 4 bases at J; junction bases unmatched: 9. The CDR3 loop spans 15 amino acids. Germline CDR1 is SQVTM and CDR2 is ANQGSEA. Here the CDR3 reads CSVKTGGASTGELFF. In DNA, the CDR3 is TGCAGCGTGAAAACAGGGGGCGCGTCCACCGGGGAGCTGTTTTTT.

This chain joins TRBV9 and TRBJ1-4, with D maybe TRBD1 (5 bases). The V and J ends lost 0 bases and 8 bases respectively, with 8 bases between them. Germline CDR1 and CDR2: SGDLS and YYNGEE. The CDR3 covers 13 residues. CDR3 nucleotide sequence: TGTGCCAGCAGCGTAGAGGAGGGGGAAAAACTGTTTTTT. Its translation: CASSVEEGEKLFF.